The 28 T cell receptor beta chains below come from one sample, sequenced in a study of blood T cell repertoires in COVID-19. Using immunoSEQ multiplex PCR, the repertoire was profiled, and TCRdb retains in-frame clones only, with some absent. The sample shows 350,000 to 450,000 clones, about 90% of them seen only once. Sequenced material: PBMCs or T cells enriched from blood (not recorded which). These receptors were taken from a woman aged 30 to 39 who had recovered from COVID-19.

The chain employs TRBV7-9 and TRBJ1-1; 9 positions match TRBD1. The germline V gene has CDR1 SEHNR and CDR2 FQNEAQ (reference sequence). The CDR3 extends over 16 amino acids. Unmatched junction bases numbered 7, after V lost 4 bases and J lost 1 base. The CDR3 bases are TGTGCCAGCAGCTCCGCACCGGGACAGGGGAACACTGAAGCTTTCTTT. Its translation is CASSSAPGQGNTEAFF.

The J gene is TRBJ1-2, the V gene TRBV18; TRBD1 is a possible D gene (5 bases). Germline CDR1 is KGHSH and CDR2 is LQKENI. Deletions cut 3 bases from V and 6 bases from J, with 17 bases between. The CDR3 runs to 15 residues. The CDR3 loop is CASSPVGQGGHGYTF. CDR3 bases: TGTGCCAGCTCACCGGTTGGTCAGGGAGGGCATGGCTACACCTTC.

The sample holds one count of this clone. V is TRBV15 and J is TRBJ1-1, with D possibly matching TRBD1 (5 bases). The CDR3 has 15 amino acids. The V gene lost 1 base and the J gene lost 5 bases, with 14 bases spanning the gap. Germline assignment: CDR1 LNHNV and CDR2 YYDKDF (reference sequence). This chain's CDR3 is CATSRVWGLETEAFF. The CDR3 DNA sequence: TGTGCCACCAGCAGAGTCTGGGGCCTGGAGACTGAAGCTTTCTTT.

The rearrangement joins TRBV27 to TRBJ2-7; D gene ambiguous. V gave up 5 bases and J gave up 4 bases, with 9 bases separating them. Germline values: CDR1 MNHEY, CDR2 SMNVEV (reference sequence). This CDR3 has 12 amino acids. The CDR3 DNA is TGTGCCAGCAGTGAGAACGGTTACGAGCAGTACTTC. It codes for CASSENGYEQYF.

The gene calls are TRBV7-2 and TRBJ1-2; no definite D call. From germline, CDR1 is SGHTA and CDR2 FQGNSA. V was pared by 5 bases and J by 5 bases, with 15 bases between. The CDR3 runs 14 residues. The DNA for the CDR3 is TGTGCCAGCAGCGACACTGTGCTATCGTATGGCTACACCTTC. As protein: CASSDTVLSYGYTF.

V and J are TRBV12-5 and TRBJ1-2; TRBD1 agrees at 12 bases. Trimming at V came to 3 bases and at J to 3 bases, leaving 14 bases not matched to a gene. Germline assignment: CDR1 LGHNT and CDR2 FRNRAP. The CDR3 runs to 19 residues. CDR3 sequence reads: CASGFPPGTGGNNDYGYTF. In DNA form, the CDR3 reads TGTGCTAGTGGTTTTCCGCCAGGGACAGGGGGCAATAATGACTATGGCTACACCTTC.

Written as DNA, the CDR3 is TGTGCCATCAAGGAACAGTCTAGCACAGATACGCAGTATTTT. Translating gives CAIKEQSSTDTQYF. The rearrangement links TRBV10-3 to TRBJ2-3; D unclear. The V end was cut by 7 bases, the J end by 0 bases, with 11 bases between. In germline, CDR1 is ENHRY, CDR2 SYGVKD. The CDR3 consists of 14 residues.

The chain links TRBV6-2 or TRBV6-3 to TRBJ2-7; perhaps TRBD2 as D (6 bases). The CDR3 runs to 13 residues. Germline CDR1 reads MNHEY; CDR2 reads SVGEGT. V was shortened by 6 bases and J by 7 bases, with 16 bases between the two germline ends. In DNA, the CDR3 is TGTGCCAGCAGCCGTGGACTACAAAGAGAGCAGTACTTC. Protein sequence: CASSRGLQREQYF.

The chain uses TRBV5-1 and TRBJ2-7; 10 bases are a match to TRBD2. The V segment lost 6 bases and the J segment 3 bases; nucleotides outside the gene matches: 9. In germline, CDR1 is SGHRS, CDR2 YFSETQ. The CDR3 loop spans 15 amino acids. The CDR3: CASNFPIAGGYEQYF. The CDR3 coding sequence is TGCGCCAGCAACTTCCCGATAGCGGGAGGCTACGAGCAGTACTTC.

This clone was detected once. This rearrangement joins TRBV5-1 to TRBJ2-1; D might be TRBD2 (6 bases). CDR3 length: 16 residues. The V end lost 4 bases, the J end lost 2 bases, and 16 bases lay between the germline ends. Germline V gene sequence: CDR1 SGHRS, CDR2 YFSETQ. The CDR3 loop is CASSPTIAETYNEQFF. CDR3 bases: TGCGCCAGCAGCCCTACGATAGCGGAGACCTACAATGAGCAGTTCTTC.

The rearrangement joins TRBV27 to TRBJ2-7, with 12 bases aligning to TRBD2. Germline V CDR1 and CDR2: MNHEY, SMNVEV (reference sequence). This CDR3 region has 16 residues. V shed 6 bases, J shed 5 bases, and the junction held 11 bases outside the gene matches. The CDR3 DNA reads TGTGCCAGCAGAAGACCGGGACTAGCGGGTTTCCACGAGCAGTACTTC. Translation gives CASRRPGLAGFHEQYF.

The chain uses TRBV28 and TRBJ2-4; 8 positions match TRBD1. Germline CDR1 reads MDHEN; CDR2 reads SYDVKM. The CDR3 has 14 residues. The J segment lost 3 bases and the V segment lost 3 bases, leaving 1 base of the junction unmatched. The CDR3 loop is CASSLDRVKNIQYF. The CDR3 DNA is TGTGCCAGCAGTTTGGACAGGGTCAAAAACATTCAGTACTTC.

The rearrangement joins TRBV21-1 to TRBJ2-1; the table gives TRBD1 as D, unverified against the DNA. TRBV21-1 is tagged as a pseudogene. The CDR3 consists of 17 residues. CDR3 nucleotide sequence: TGTGCCAGCAGCAAACAGAAAGGGACAGAGAACTACAATGAGCAGTTCTTC. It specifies CASSKQKGTENYNEQFF.

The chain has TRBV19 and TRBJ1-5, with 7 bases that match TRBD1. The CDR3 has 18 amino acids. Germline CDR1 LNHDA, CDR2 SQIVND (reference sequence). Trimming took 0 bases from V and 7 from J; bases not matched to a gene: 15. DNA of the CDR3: TGTGCCAGTAGTATAGACCGATACAGGGGTTTTGGGTCACAGCCCCAGCATTTT. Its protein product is CASSIDRYRGFGSQPQHF.

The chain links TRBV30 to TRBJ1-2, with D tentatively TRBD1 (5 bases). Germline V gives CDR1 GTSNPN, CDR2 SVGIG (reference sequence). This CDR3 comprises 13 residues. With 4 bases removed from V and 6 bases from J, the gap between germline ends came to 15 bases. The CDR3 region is CAWKSGGWDGYTF. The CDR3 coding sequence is TGTGCCTGGAAATCGGGGGGTTGGGATGGCTACACCTTC. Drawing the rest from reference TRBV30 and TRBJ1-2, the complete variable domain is SQTIHQWPATLVQPVGSPLSLECTVEGTSNPNLYWYRQAAGRGLQLLFYSVGIGQISSEVPQNLSASRPQDRQFILSSKKLLLSDSGFYLCAWKSGGWDGYTFGSGTRLTVV.

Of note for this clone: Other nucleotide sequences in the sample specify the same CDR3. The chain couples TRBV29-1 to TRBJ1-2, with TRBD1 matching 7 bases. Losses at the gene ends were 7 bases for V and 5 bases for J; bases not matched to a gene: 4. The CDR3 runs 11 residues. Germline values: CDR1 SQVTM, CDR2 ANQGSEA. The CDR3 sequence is CSADRAYGYTF. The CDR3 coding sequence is TGCAGCGCCGACAGGGCGTATGGCTACACCTTC.

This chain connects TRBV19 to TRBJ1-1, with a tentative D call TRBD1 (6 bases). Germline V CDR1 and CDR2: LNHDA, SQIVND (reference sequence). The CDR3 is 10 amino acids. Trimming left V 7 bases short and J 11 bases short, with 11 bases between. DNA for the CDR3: TGTGCCAGTACCTCAGGGGTGGCTTTCTTT. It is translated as CASTSGVAFF.

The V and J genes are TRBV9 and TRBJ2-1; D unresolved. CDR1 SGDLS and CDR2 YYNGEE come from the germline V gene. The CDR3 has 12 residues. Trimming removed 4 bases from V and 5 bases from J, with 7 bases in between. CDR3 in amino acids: CASSKHHNEQFF. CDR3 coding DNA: TGTGCCAGCAGCAAACACCACAATGAGCAGTTCTTC.

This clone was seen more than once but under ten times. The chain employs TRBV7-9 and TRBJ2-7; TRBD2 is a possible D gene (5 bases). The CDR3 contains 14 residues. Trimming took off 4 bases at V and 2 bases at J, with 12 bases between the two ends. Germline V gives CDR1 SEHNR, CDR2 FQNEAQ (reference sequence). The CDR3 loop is CASSSRTETYEQYF. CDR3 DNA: TGTGCCAGCAGCTCTAGGACTGAAACCTACGAGCAGTACTTC.

CDR3 region: CASSLVLRKPYEQYF. For the CDR3, the DNA is TGTGCCAGCAGCTTAGTGTTGCGGAAGCCCTACGAGCAGTACTTC. J is TRBJ2-7 and V is TRBV7-2, with D uncertain. Trimming left V 1 base short and J 2 bases short, with 12 bases between. Per germline, CDR1 SGHTA and CDR2 FQGNSA. The CDR3 consists of 15 residues.

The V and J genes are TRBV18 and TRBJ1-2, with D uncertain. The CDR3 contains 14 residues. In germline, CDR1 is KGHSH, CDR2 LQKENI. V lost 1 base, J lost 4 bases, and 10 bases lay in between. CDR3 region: CASSPQEVTYGYTF. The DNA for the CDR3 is TGTGCCAGCTCACCACAGGAGGTTACCTATGGCTACACCTTC.

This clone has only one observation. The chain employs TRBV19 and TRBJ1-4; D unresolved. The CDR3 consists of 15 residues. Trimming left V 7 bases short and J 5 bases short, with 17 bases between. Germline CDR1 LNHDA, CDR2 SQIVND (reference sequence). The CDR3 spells CASTSWGAGNEKLFF. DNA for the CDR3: TGTGCCAGTACCTCTTGGGGTGCGGGGAATGAAAAACTGTTTTTT.

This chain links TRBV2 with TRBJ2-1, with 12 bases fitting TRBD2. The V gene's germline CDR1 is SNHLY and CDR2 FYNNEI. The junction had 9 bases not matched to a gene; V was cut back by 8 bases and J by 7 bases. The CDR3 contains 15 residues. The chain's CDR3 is CASLVTSGGRNEQFF. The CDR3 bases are TGTGCCAGCCTCGTGACTAGCGGGGGTCGGAATGAGCAGTTCTTC.

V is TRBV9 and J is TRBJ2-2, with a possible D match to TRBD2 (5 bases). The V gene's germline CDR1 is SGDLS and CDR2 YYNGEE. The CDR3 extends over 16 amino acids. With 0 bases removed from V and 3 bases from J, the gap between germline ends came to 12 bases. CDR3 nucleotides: TGTGCCAGCAGCGTAGGGAGAGGGCCAGACACCGGGGAGCTGTTTTTT. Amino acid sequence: CASSVGRGPDTGELFF.

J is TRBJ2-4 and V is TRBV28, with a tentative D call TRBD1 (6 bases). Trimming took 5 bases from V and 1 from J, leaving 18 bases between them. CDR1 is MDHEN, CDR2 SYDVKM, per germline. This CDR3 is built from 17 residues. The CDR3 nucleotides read TGTGCCAGCAGTATCTACTACAGGGCTTCGGCCAAAAACATTCAGTACTTC. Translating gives CASSIYYRASAKNIQYF.

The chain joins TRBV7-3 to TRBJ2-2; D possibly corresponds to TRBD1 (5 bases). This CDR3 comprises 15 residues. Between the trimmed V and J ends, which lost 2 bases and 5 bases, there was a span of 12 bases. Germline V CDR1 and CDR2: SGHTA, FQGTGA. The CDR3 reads CASSLWGSVTGELFF. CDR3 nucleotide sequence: TGTGCCAGCAGCTTATGGGGCAGTGTTACCGGGGAGCTGTTTTTT. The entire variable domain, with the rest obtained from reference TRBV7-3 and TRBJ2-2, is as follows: GAGVSQTPSNKVTEKGKYVELRCDPISGHTALYWYRQSLGQGPEFLIYFQGTGAADDSGLPNDRFFAVRPEGSVSTLKIQRTERGDSAVYLCASSLWGSVTGELFFGEGSRLTVL.

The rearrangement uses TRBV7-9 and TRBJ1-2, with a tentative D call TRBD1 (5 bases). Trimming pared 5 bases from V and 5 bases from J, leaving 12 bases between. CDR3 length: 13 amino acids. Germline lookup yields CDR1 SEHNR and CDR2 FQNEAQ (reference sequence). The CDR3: CASSPNGGYGYTF. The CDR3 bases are TGTGCCAGCAGCCCGAACGGGGGGTATGGCTACACCTTC. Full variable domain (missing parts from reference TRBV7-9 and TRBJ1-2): DTGVSQNPRHKITKRGQNVTFRCDPISEHNRLYWYRQTLGQGPEFLTYFQNEAQLEKSRLLSDRFSAERPKGSFSTLEIQRTEQGDSAMYLCASSPNGGYGYTFGSGTRLTVV.

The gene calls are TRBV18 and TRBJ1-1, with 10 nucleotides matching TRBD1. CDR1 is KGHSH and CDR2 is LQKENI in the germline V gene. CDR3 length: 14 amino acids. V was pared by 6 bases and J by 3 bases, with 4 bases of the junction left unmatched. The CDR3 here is CASSTGTGDTEAFF. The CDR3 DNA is TGTGCCAGCTCTACCGGGACAGGGGACACTGAAGCTTTCTTT. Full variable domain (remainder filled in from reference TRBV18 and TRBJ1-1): NAGVMQNPRHLVRRRGQEARLRCSPMKGHSHVYWYRQLPEEGLKFMVYLQKENIIDESGMPKERFSAEFPKEGPSILRIQQVVRGDSAAYFCASSTGTGDTEAFFGQGTRLTVV.